The 10 T cell receptor beta chains given below trace back to one sample, sequenced in a study of blood T cell repertoires in COVID-19. Profiling relied on immunoSEQ multiplex PCR, and the TCRdb table lists in-frame clones only, not all of them. Found here are roughly 150,000 clones, roughly 80% of them singletons; the top ten hold under 2.5%. The sequenced sample was peripheral blood. These receptors were collected from a woman older than 75 with acute or convalescent COVID-19.

This rearrangement joins TRBV3-1 (or the pseudogene TRBV3-2) to TRBJ1-2; D remains ambiguous. Germline assignment: CDR1 LGHDT and CDR2 YNNKEL (reference sequence). This CDR3 is built from 13 residues. The V gene lost 1 base and the J gene lost 7 bases, with 10 bases spanning the gap. Here the CDR3 DNA reads TGTGCCAGCAGCCAAGGGACTTTTTCTGGCTACACCTTC. Translating gives CASSQGTFSGYTF.

In its sample, this clone was seen once. The chain employs TRBV7-2 and TRBJ2-3; D perhaps matches TRBD2 (6 bases). Germline V lookup: CDR1 SGHTA, CDR2 FQGNSA. CDR3 length: 12 residues. The V end lost 6 bases, the J end lost 6 bases, and 10 bases lay between the germline ends. The CDR3 DNA follows: TGTGCCAGCAGAACGGGGAGGGATACGCAGTATTTT. It codes for CASRTGRDTQYF.

This clone was seen at least ten times. CDR3: CSVNYRQGPQYF. In nucleotides, the CDR3 is TGCAGCGTTAATTACAGGCAAGGGCCCCAGTACTTC. This chain uses TRBV29-1 with TRBJ2-5, with D tentatively TRBD1 (5 bases). The CDR3 is 12 amino acids. Germline CDR1 is SQVTM and CDR2 is ANQGSEA. Trimming removed 5 bases at V and 9 bases at J, with 16 bases between.

The CDR3 here is CASSTLQGNYGYTF. CDR3 nucleotide sequence: TGCGCCAGCAGCACACTACAGGGAAACTATGGCTACACCTTC. This chain uses TRBV5-1 with TRBJ1-2; a possible D gene is TRBD1 (6 bases). Trimming took 4 bases from V and 2 from J, leaving 12 bases between them. This CDR3 region has 14 residues. Germline V gene lookup returns CDR1 SGHRS and CDR2 YFSETQ.

This CDR3 is CASSLSRGRNTEAFF. The CDR3 DNA reads TGTGCCAGCAGCTTGAGTAGGGGGCGGAACACTGAAGCTTTCTTT. The V gene is TRBV5-4, the J gene TRBJ1-1, with 7 bases lining up with TRBD1. V was pared by 1 base and J by 1 base, with 4 bases of the junction left unmatched. This CDR3 is 15 amino acids long. Germline CDR1 reads SGHNT; CDR2 reads YYREEE (reference sequence).

The chain couples TRBV27 to TRBJ2-7; 8 bases line up with TRBD2. Per germline, CDR1 MNHEY and CDR2 SMNVEV (reference sequence). The CDR3 covers 16 residues. Unmatched junction bases numbered 9, after V lost 5 bases and J lost 0 bases. This CDR3 is CASSTHLSGSSYEQYF. The CDR3 DNA is TGTGCCAGCAGTACCCATTTGAGCGGGAGCTCCTACGAGCAGTACTTC.

The CDR3 DNA reads as TGCAGCGTTGCCGAAGGGGGTGGCAATCAGCCCCAGCATTTT. This gives the protein CSVAEGGGNQPQHF. The J gene is TRBJ1-5, the V gene TRBV29-1; D perhaps matches TRBD1 (6 bases). Germline V gives CDR1 SQVTM, CDR2 ANQGSEA. CDR3 length equals 14 residues. Trimming removed 4 bases at V and 2 bases at J, with 12 bases between. The full variable domain, with the rest looked up from reference TRBV29-1 and TRBJ1-5, is SAVISQKPSRDICQRGTSLTIQCQVDSQVTMMFWYRQQPGQSLTLIATANQGSEATYESGFVIDKFPISRPNLTFSTLTVSNMSPEDSSIYLCSVAEGGGNQPQHFGDGTRLSIL.

Only one count was recorded for this clone. This chain links TRBV5-1 with TRBJ1-1; D is uncertain. Germline assignment: CDR1 SGHRS and CDR2 YFSETQ. CDR3 length: 15 amino acids. V shed 0 bases and J shed 4 bases, with 13 bases lying between them. In nucleotides, the CDR3 is TGCGCCAGCAGCTTGGATGGAGACGGTGGCACTGAAGCTTTCTTT. Encoded protein: CASSLDGDGGTEAFF.

V and J are TRBV3-1 (or the pseudogene TRBV3-2) and TRBJ2-3, with D maybe TRBD2 (6 bases). The V gene lost 2 bases and the J gene lost 0 bases, with 9 bases spanning the gap. This CDR3 contains 15 residues. Germline lookup yields CDR1 LGHDT and CDR2 YNNKEL (reference sequence). The CDR3 nucleotides read TGTGCCAGCAGCCAACGGGGGACCAGCACAGATACGCAGTATTTT. It translates to CASSQRGTSTDTQYF.

The genes are TRBV9 and TRBJ1-4; TRBD1 agrees at 7 bases. Germline CDR1 is SGDLS and CDR2 is YYNGEE. With V trimmed by 3 bases and J by 3 bases, 8 bases remained unmatched. CDR3 length: 16 amino acids. The CDR3 is CASSGDDREANEKLFF. CDR3 bases: TGTGCCAGCAGCGGAGACGACAGGGAAGCTAATGAAAAACTGTTTTTT.